Listed below are T cell receptor beta chains from one sample, sequenced in a study of OX40 agonist ivuxolimab in advanced cancers. TCRdb keeps only in-frame clones here, not all; method: immunoSEQ multiplex PCR. The data contain 65,000 to 95,000 clones, roughly 90% of them seen just once; the ten biggest clones take up about 9%. The sample was CD4+ or CD8+ T cells sorted from blood, taken in a trial of the OX40 agonist ivuxolimab. The receptor set was obtained from an adult with an advanced solid tumor such as melanoma, head and neck, liver or kidney cancer. The CDR3 runs from the conserved cysteine through the conserved F or W. D genes are given only for firm matches. Where a row states a size, it is once, few, many or the class of an expanded clone; other rows omit it.

J: TRBJ1-2; V: TRBV6-6; size: .; D: TRBD1; DNA: TGTGCCAGCAGCCCGGACAGGGGATGGGGCTACACCTTC; CDR3: CASSPDRGWGYTF
J: TRBJ2-3; V: TRBV7-6; size: .; D: .; DNA: TGTGCCAGCAGCTTGGGCCTACCAACAGATACGCAGTATTTT; CDR3: CASSLGLPTDTQYF
J: TRBJ1-2; V: TRBV5-1; size: .; D: TRBD1; DNA: TGCGCCAGCAGCTTGGGACAGGGGGGTGGCTACACCTTC; CDR3: CASSLGQGGGYTF
J: TRBJ2-1; V: TRBV7-9; size: once; D: .; DNA: TGTGCCAGCAGCCTCACTAGTGCTGGGTACAATGAGCAGTTCTTC; CDR3: CASSLTSAGYNEQFF
J: TRBJ1-5; V: TRBV2; size: .; D: .; DNA: TGTGCCAGCAGTGCTAAGGCTAGCAATCAGCCCCAGCATTTT; CDR3: CASSAKASNQPQHF
J: TRBJ1-2; V: TRBV25-1; size: few; D: .; DNA: TGTGCCAGCAGTGAACGGGACGGAACAGGGAACTATGGCTACACCTTC; CDR3: CASSERDGTGNYGYTF
J: TRBJ2-7; V: TRBV28; size: .; D: TRBD2; DNA: TGTGCCAGCAGCCAGAGCGGGACCTCCTACGAGCAGTACTTC; CDR3: CASSQSGTSYEQYF
J: TRBJ1-5; V: TRBV5-1; size: .; D: .; DNA: TGCGCCAGCAGCTTGGAGAAGAATCAGCCCCAGCATTTT; CDR3: CASSLEKNQPQHF
J: TRBJ1-4; V: TRBV7-8; size: .; D: TRBD1; DNA: TGTGCCAGCGGAATACAGGGGAATGAAAAACTGTTTTTT; CDR3: CASGIQGNEKLFF
J: TRBJ1-1; V: TRBV19; size: once; D: .; DNA: TGTGCCAGTAGTAAGGACCTCGACACTGAAGCTTTCTTT; CDR3: CASSKDLDTEAFF
J: TRBJ1-6; V: TRBV5-5; size: .; D: .; DNA: TGTGCCAGCAGCTTGCAGGGGATGGGCTCACCCCTCCACTTT; CDR3: CASSLQGMGSPLHF
J: TRBJ2-7; V: TRBV27; size: .; D: TRBD2; DNA: TGTGCCAGCAGACTAGCGGGGGGCCGCTCCTACGAGCAGTACTTC; CDR3: CASRLAGGRSYEQYF
J: TRBJ2-7; V: TRBV28; size: .; D: .; DNA: TGTGCCAGCACCTTACAGGCCGTCACCTACGAGCAGTACTTC; CDR3: CASTLQAVTYEQYF
J: TRBJ2-6; V: TRBV11-2; size: .; D: TRBD1; DNA: TGTGCCAGCAGCTTAAGAGCCGGGACAGGGTCCTCTGGGGCCAACGTCCTGACTTTC; CDR3: CASSLRAGTGSSGANVLTF
J: TRBJ2-3; V: TRBV5-1; size: .; D: .; DNA: TGCGCCAGCAGCTTCGGTGGGGGGACGAATACGCAGTATTTT; CDR3: CASSFGGGTNTQYF
J: TRBJ2-2; V: TRBV28; size: .; D: .; DNA: TGTGCCAGCACGGGTGGAGGGTCCGGGGAGCTGTTTTTT; CDR3: CASTGGGSGELFF
J: TRBJ1-1; V: TRBV29-1; size: .; D: .; DNA: TGCAGCGTATGGCAGAATGAAGCTTTCTTT; CDR3: CSVWQNEAFF
J: TRBJ1-2; V: TRBV9; size: .; D: .; DNA: TGTGCCAGCAGCCCGGACGGGCACTATGGCTACACCTTC; CDR3: CASSPDGHYGYTF
J: TRBJ2-7; V: TRBV14; size: .; D: .; DNA: TGTGCCAGCAGCCAAGATGTCGGCCACTACGAGCAGTACTTC; CDR3: CASSQDVGHYEQYF